This T cell receptor beta chain appears in the sequencing data of a study of blood T cell repertoires in COVID-19. Trimming cost V 1 base and J 11 bases, with 15 bases left between them. Germline values: CDR1 SGHTA, CDR2 FQGNSA. This CDR3 has 15 amino acids. Here immunoSEQ multiplex PCR was the method, and the copy in TCRdb shows in-frame clones only, minus some. This table holds tens of thousands of clones, 87% found once. This receptor was obtained from a man in his sixties with acute or convalescent COVID-19. This chain connects TRBV7-2 to TRBJ1-6; D possibly corresponds to TRBD1 (5 bases). Sequencing input: peripheral blood. CDR3 sequence reads: CASSLEWLQGTPLHF. CDR3 nucleotides: TGTGCCAGCAGCTTAGAGTGGTTGCAGGGAACACCCCTCCACTTT. Full variable domain (missing parts from reference TRBV7-2 and TRBJ1-6): GAGVSQSPSNKVTEKGKDVELRCDPISGHTALYWYRQSLGQGLEFLIYFQGNSAPDKSGLPSDRFSAERTGGSVSTLTIQRTQQEDSAVYLCASSLEWLQGTPLHFGNGTRLTVT.